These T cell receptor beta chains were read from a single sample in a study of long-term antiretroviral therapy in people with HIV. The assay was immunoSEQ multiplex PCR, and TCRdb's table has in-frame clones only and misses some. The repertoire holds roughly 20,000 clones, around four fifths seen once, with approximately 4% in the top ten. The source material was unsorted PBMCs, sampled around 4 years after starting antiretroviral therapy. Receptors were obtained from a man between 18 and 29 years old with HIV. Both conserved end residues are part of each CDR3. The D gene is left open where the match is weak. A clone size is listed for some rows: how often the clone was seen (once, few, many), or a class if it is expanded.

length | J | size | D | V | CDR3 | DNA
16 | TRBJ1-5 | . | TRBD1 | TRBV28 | CASSSFPWTGNQPQHF | TGTGCCAGCAGTTCCTTTCCGTGGACAGGAAATCAGCCCCAGCATTTT
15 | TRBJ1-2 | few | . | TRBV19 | CASKGPREVLYGYTF | TGTGCCAGCAAGGGGCCCAGGGAGGTGCTATATGGCTACACCTTC
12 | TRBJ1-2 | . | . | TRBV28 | CASRIQAGGYTF | TGTGCCAGCAGGATCCAGGCGGGAGGCTACACCTTC
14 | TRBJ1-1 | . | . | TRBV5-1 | CASSLRPGDTEAFF | TGCGCCAGCAGCTTGCGTCCAGGGGACACTGAAGCTTTCTTT
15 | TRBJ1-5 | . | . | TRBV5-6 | CASSAQPHSNQPQHF | TGTGCCAGCAGCGCACAACCTCATAGCAATCAGCCCCAGCATTTT
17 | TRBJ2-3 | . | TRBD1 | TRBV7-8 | CASSTPGYRGSADTQYF | TGTGCCAGCAGCACCCCAGGCTACAGGGGATCCGCAGATACGCAGTATTTT
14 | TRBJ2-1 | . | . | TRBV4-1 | CASSQDPGRNEQFF | TGCGCCAGCAGCCAAGATCCGGGGCGGAATGAGCAGTTCTTC
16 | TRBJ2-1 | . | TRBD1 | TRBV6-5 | CASSSAGQGVYNEQFF | TGTGCCAGCAGTTCCGCCGGACAGGGGGTCTACAATGAGCAGTTCTTC
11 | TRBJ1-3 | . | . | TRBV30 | CAWSGGNTIYF | TGTGCCTGGAGTGGCGGAAACACCATATATTTT
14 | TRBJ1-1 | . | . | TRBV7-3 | CASSLRGTNTEAFF | TGTGCCAGCAGCTTAAGGGGCACCAACACTGAAGCTTTCTTT
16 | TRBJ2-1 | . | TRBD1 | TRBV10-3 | CAINTETGGTYNEQFF | TGTGCCATTAATACGGAGACAGGGGGTACCTACAATGAGCAGTTCTTC
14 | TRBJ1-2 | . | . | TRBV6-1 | CASTQTRGVYGYTF | TGTGCCAGCACCCAAACCCGGGGCGTCTATGGCTACACCTTC
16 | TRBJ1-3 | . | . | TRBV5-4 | CASSLGGDRAGNTIYF | TGTGCCAGCAGCTTGGGAGGAGACAGAGCTGGAAACACCATATATTTT
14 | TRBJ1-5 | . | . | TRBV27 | CASRPGGSNQPQHF | TGTGCCAGCCGCCCGGGAGGGAGCAATCAGCCCCAGCATTTT
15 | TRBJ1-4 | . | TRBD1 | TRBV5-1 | CASSLGGQGNEKLFF | TGCGCCAGCAGCTTGGGGGGACAGGGTAATGAAAAACTGTTTTTT
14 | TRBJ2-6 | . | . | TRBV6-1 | CASSEISGANVLTF | TGTGCCAGCAGTGAAATCTCCGGGGCCAACGTCCTGACTTTC